Listed below are T cell receptor beta chains from one sample, sequenced in a study of cytomegalovirus exposure and HLA in healthy donors. This table comes from immunoSEQ multiplex PCR, and its TCRdb copy is limited to in-frame clones, with some not included. The table shows approximately 130,000 clones, with 70% to 85% occurring only once. The sequencing input was PBMCs. The receptors here all came from a man between 18 and 35 years old in good health and CMV-seronegative. Each CDR3 is given with its conserved first and last residue. A D gene is named only where the DNA matches it firmly. Not all rows give a size; the values are once, few, many and, for expanded clones, a class.

TRBJ2-1 TRBV7-2 - few TGTGCCAGCAGCCCCCTCCCTACTCAGGCCGGTGGCGATGAGCAGTTCTTC CASSPLPTQAGGDEQFF
TRBJ2-7 TRBV6-1 - - TGTGCCAGCCAATTTTCTAGAACGCCTCCCTACGAGCAGTACTTC CASQFSRTPPYEQYF
TRBJ2-7 TRBV15 - - TGTGCCACCAGCGGAGATCACGGCGAGCAGTACTTC CATSGDHGEQYF
TRBJ2-7 TRBV7-9 - - TGTGCCAGCGGCGGAGGCTCCTACGAGCAGTACTTC CASGGGSYEQYF
TRBJ2-1 TRBV18 TRBD2 - TGTGCCAGCTCACCAGGACTAGCTGGCAACGTTGAGCAGTTCTTC CASSPGLAGNVEQFF
TRBJ2-7 TRBV2 - - TGTGCCAGCAGTGCTTTGCGGGTAGACAGGATTTTAGCCTACGAGCAGTACTTC CASSALRVDRILAYEQYF
TRBJ1-5 TRBV6-6 - - TGTGCCAGCACGTCCAGGGACGGGAGTCAGCCCCAGCATTTT CASTSRDGSQPQHF
TRBJ2-1 TRBV4-3 - - TGCGCCAGCAGCCAAGAAGGACGCAGGGGATCCCACAATGAGCAGTTCTTC CASSQEGRRGSHNEQFF
TRBJ1-2 TRBV6-5 - - TGTGCCAGCAGTTACTCCGTCGCTAACTATGGCTACACCTTC CASSYSVANYGYTF
TRBJ1-5 TRBV19 - - TGTGCCAGTAGTATCCGGTCGGACTATCAGCCCCAGCATTTT CASSIRSDYQPQHF
TRBJ2-3 TRBV21-1 - once TGTGCCAGCAGGAGGGCGAGCACAGATACGCAGTATTTT CASRRASTDTQYF
TRBJ1-2 TRBV10-2 TRBD1 - TGCGCCAGCAGTGGGGGACAGTCGGGGGGCTACACCTTC CASSGGQSGGYTF
TRBJ2-3 TRBV11-3 TRBD1 - TGTGCCAGCAGCCGGGGACAGGGTTGGGCAGATACGCAGTATTTT CASSRGQGWADTQYF
TRBJ1-1 TRBV18 - - TGTGCCAGCTCATTACAAAACACTGAAGCTTTCTTT CASSLQNTEAFF
TRBJ2-5 TRBV27 TRBD2 - TGTGCCAGCAGTGCCTATCCCGGGACTAGCGGGGGGGCCGGAGAGACCCAGTACTTC CASSAYPGTSGGAGETQYF
TRBJ2-6 TRBV6-5 - - TGTGCCAGCAGCCTGGGCCTCTCTGGGGCCAACGTCCTGACTTTC CASSLGLSGANVLTF
TRBJ1-6 TRBV10-2 - - TGCGCCAGCCGAGAGAACGTTTATAATTCACCCCTCCACTTT CASRENVYNSPLHF
TRBJ1-5 TRBV7-9 TRBD1 - TGTGCCAGCACCCCTTCGGACAGGGGTAATCAGCCCCAGCATTTT CASTPSDRGNQPQHF
TRBJ2-7 TRBV5-1 - - TGCGCCAGCAGCCGAGATGCCTACGAGCAGTACTTC CASSRDAYEQYF
TRBJ2-1 TRBV2 - - TGTGCCAGCAGTGCAGAGGATGGGAGCTACAATGAGCAGTTCTTC CASSAEDGSYNEQFF
TRBJ2-7 TRBV9 - - TGTGCCAGCAGCGTAGCGGGTCTCGAGTACGAGCAGTACTTC CASSVAGLEYEQYF
TRBJ2-2 TRBV7-3 TRBD2 - TGTTCCAGCAGCACTATAGCGGGGGGCGGAACCGGGGAGCTGTTTTTT CSSSTIAGGGTGELFF
TRBJ2-3 TRBV11-2 - few TGTGCCAGCAGGGTTCCAGGGTTCACAGATACGCAGTATTTT CASRVPGFTDTQYF
TRBJ2-1 TRBV14 - - TGTGCCAGCAGCCAAGTAGACAGGTTCTACAATGAGCAGTTCTTC CASSQVDRFYNEQFF
TRBJ2-1 TRBV2 TRBD2 - TGTGCCAGCAGGGTGGGACTAGCGGGTGTAAACTCCTACAATGAGCAGTTCTTC CASRVGLAGVNSYNEQFF
TRBJ1-1 TRBV19 TRBD1 - TGTGCCAGTAGTCTTCACAGGGGGAAGAACACTGAAGCTTTCTTT CASSLHRGKNTEAFF
TRBJ2-1 TRBV13 - - TGTGCCAGCAGGCCCGCGAACAGTGAGCATGTATTCTTC CASRPANSEHVFF
TRBJ2-3 TRBV5-6 - - TGTGCCAGCAGCTTGGGACAGGAGGGCACAGATACGCAGTATTTT CASSLGQEGTDTQYF
TRBJ2-3 TRBV7-6 - - TGTGCCAGCAGCCCGTACCCGCCGGGACACCTCCCGGATGGTGGCACAGATACGCAGTATTTT CASSPYPPGHLPDGGTDTQYF
TRBJ2-7 TRBV5-4 - - TGTGCCAGCAGCCTAGGAACCCAATTACGCTACGAGCAGTACTTC CASSLGTQLRYEQYF
TRBJ2-7 TRBV11-1 - - TGTGCCAGCAGGTCCCAAGCGGGCGCATACGAGCAGTACTTC CASRSQAGAYEQYF
TRBJ1-1 TRBV7-3 - - TGTGCCAGCAGCTACGAGGCACGGGGGGAAGCTTTCTTT CASSYEARGEAFF
TRBJ2-3 TRBV19 TRBD1 - TGTGCCAGTAGTATTCAGGGACAGGGAGCCGATACGCAGTATTTT CASSIQGQGADTQYF
TRBJ1-5 TRBV4-1 - - TGCGCCAGCAGCCCTGCGAGCAATCAGCCCCAGCATTTT CASSPASNQPQHF
TRBJ1-2 TRBV10-1 - - TGCGCCAGCAGTGCTGACATAAACTATGGCTACACCTTC CASSADINYGYTF
TRBJ1-1 TRBV4-2 TRBD1 - TGTGCCAGCAGCCTCGGACAGGTGAACACTGAAGCTTTCTTT CASSLGQVNTEAFF
TRBJ1-6 TRBV6-6 - - TGTGCCAGCAGATCGGGAATCACCTATAATTCACCCCTCCACTTT CASRSGITYNSPLHF
TRBJ1-2 TRBV6-5 - - TGTGCCAGCAGGACAGGTCACCACCCGTTGTACTTC CASRTGHHPLYF
TRBJ2-3 TRBV2 TRBD1 - TGTGCCAGCAGTAGGGACAGGGGGAGGAACACAGATACGCAGTATTTT CASSRDRGRNTDTQYF
TRBJ2-2 TRBV5-1 TRBD1 - TGCGCCAGCAGCTACAGGGGGCTTGGGGAGCTGTTTTTT CASSYRGLGELFF
TRBJ2-5 TRBV11-2 TRBD2 - TGTGCCAGCAGCTTATTTTACGGGGGGGCGGGCGAGACCCAGTACTTC CASSLFYGGAGETQYF
TRBJ2-7 TRBV19 TRBD1 few TGTGCCAGTAGTCCCCGGCAAGGGACAGGGGTCGAGCAGTACTTC CASSPRQGTGVEQYF
TRBJ2-7 TRBV6-5 TRBD2 - TGTGCCAGCAGTTCCGGACTAGCGCCGGCCGAGCAGTACTTC CASSSGLAPAEQYF
TRBJ2-3 TRBV5-1 - - TGCGCCAGCAGTCCTCTAAGAGCGGGCACAGATACGCAGTATTTT CASSPLRAGTDTQYF
TRBJ2-7 TRBV5-4 TRBD1 - TGTGCCAGCAGTCCAGACAGGGTGTACGAGCAGTACTTC CASSPDRVYEQYF
TRBJ1-4 TRBV5-1 TRBD1 - TGCGCCAGCAGCCCCGGTGACAGGGAGGCGGAAAAACTGTTTTTT CASSPGDREAEKLFF
TRBJ1-5 TRBV27 TRBD1 - TGTGCCAGCAGCCCATCGGGACAGGGAAGTCAGCCCCAGCATTTT CASSPSGQGSQPQHF
TRBJ1-2 TRBV5-1 - - TGCGCCAGCAGCTTGGAATCCCTCTATGGCTACACCTTC CASSLESLYGYTF
TRBJ2-7 TRBV7-2 TRBD2 - TGTGCCAGCAGCTTTAGCGGGGGGGCCTACGAGCAGTACTTC CASSFSGGAYEQYF